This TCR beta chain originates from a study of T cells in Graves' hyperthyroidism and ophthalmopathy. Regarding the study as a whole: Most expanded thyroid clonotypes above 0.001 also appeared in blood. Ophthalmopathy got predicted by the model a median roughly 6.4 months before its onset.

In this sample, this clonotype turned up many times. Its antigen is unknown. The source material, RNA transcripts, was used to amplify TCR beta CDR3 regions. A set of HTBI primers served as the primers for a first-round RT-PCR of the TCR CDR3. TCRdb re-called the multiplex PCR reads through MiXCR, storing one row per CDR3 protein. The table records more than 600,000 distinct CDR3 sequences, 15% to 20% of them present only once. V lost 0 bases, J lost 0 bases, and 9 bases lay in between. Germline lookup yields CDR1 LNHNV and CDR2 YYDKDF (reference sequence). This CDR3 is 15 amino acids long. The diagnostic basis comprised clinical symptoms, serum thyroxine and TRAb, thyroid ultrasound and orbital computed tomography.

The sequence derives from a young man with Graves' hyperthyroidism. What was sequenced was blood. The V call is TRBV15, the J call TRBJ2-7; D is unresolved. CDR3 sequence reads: CATSRDLGSSYEQYF. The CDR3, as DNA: TGTGCCACCAGCAGAGATCTGGGCAGCTCCTACGAGCAGTACTTC.